The 26 T cell receptor beta chains listed next were all sequenced from one sample in a study of T cell repertoires in cytomegalovirus infection. TCRdb reanalysed the reads using MiXCR and keeps one entry per CDR3 protein. This sample yields about 330,000 distinct CDR3 sequences, of which 9.5% are seen a single time; 4.3% belongs to the top ten. Material: PBMCs. The receptors derive from a human donor in good health (CMV status not recorded). Some clones in this sample may be carry-over from other donors' samples.

This clonotype occurred many times. The V call is TRBV12-3 or TRBV12-4, the J call TRBJ2-1; D possibly corresponds to TRBD1 (5 bases). This CDR3 has 14 amino acids. Between the trimmed V and J ends, which lost 3 bases and 5 bases, there was a span of 11 bases. The CDR3 here is CASSLGQGNNEQFF. In DNA, the CDR3 is TGTGCCAGCAGTTTGGGTCAGGGAAACAATGAGCAGTTCTTC.

This clonotype appeared a few times. This chain links TRBV7-2 with TRBJ2-5; 7 bases are a match to TRBD1. Germline assignment: CDR1 SGHTA and CDR2 FQGNSA. V gave up 5 bases and J gave up 4 bases; unmatched junction bases: 10. The CDR3 spans 15 residues. This CDR3 reads CASSPRTGDRETQYF. CDR3 DNA sequence: TGTGCCAGCAGCCCCCGGACAGGAGATAGAGAGACCCAGTACTTC.

The gene calls are TRBV7-6 and TRBJ1-1, with D unresolved. Between the trimmed V and J ends, which lost 5 bases and 8 bases, there was a span of 15 bases. The CDR3 runs to 13 residues. From germline, CDR1 is SGHVS and CDR2 FNYEAQ. The CDR3 spells CASSTRGGIEAFF. For the CDR3, the DNA is TGTGCCAGCAGCACACGAGGCGGTATCGAAGCTTTCTTT.

The chain joins TRBV7-3 to TRBJ2-2; either TRBD1 or TRBD2 may fit D (6 bases each). The CDR3 is 17 residues long. Trimming stripped 5 bases from V and 0 bases from J, with 16 bases between. Germline V gene lookup returns CDR1 SGHTA and CDR2 FQGTGA. CDR3 in amino acids: CASSLSPGGPNTGELFF. The CDR3 region has the DNA TGTGCCAGCAGCCTGTCGCCTGGGGGGCCGAACACCGGGGAGCTGTTTTTT.

This clonotype was counted at least ten times. The chain combines TRBV5-1 with TRBJ2-7; perhaps D is TRBD1 or TRBD2 (6 bases each). This CDR3 is built from 14 residues. Looked up from germline, CDR1 is SGHRS and CDR2 is YFSETQ. The V and J ends lost 0 bases and 7 bases respectively, with 14 bases between them. CDR3 amino acids: CASSLVGGADEQYF. In DNA form, the CDR3 reads TGCGCCAGCAGCTTGGTGGGGGGCGCGGATGAGCAGTACTTC.

This clonotype was seen many times. The chain is built from TRBV19 and TRBJ1-2; TRBD1 aligns across 12 bases. The germline V gene encodes CDR1 LNHDA and CDR2 SQIVND (reference sequence). The CDR3 runs 15 residues. J gave up 6 bases and V 8 bases, and 10 bases lay outside the gene matches. The CDR3 reads CASEPGQGALHGYTF. In DNA form, the CDR3 reads TGTGCCAGTGAACCGGGACAGGGGGCCCTCCATGGCTACACCTTC.

The chain combines TRBV9 with TRBJ2-1; possible D gene TRBD2, 6 bases. The CDR3 has 15 residues. Germline CDR1 reads SGDLS; CDR2 reads YYNGEE. Trimming shortened V by 0 bases and J by 3 bases, and 10 bases separated the two germline ends. Here the CDR3 reads CASSVDSSGYNEQFF. The CDR3 DNA reads as TGTGCCAGCAGCGTAGATAGTAGCGGCTACAATGAGCAGTTCTTC.

This clonotype was counted many times. The V gene is TRBV28, the J gene TRBJ2-3, with 8 bases identical to TRBD2. CDR1 is MDHEN, CDR2 SYDVKM, per germline. V dropped 3 bases and J dropped 1; count of bases not matched to a gene: 3. The CDR3 runs to 15 residues. CDR3 residues: CASSFPAGGTDTQYF. The CDR3 nucleotides are TGTGCCAGCAGTTTCCCAGCGGGGGGCACAGATACGCAGTATTTT. Full variable domain (remainder filled in from reference TRBV28 and TRBJ2-3): DVKVTQSSRYLVKRTGEKVFLECVQDMDHENMFWYRQDPGLGLRLIYFSYDVKMKEKGDIPEGYSVSREKKERFSLILESASTNQTSMYLCASSFPAGGTDTQYFGPGTRLTVL.

This clonotype was seen at least ten times. The J gene is TRBJ1-2, the V gene TRBV28; possibly TRBD1 for D (5 bases). The V end lost 2 bases, the J end lost 8 bases, and 9 bases lay between the germline ends. The CDR3 length is 12 residues. Per the germline V gene, CDR1 is MDHEN and CDR2 is SYDVKM. The CDR3 bases are TGTGCCAGCAGTTTAGGAGCAGGGGGCTACACCTTC. Translation: CASSLGAGGYTF.

This clonotype was recorded at least ten times. Here the CDR3 DNA reads TGTGCCAGCAGCCCGACTCGGAACAGGGGGAGGACTGAAGCTTTCTTT. Encoded protein: CASSPTRNRGRTEAFF. The chain employs TRBV7-2 and TRBJ1-1, with 8 bases that match TRBD1. Losses at the gene ends were 5 bases for V and 5 bases for J; bases not matched to a gene: 13. Germline V gene sequence: CDR1 SGHTA, CDR2 FQGNSA. The CDR3 has 16 residues.

In this sample, this clonotype turned up many times. The V call is TRBV7-2, the J call TRBJ1-1; D might be TRBD1 (5 bases). The CDR3 is 13 amino acids. V was clipped by 4 bases and J by 10 bases, with 16 bases between them. Germline V lookup: CDR1 SGHTA, CDR2 FQGNSA. CDR3 region: CASSSLGPIGAFF. CDR3 DNA: TGTGCCAGCAGCTCTCTGGGGCCGATCGGAGCTTTCTTT.

This clonotype was detected a few times. The chain has TRBV7-2 and TRBJ1-5, with a possible D match to TRBD1 (6 bases). CDR3 length equals 15 residues. Trimming removed 5 bases from V and 3 bases from J, with 14 bases in between. Germline CDR1 is SGHTA and CDR2 is FQGNSA. The CDR3 loop reads CASSLGAGANQPQHF. The DNA of the CDR3 is TGTGCCAGCAGCCTGGGGGCAGGGGCCAATCAGCCCCAGCATTTT.

The chain recombines TRBV27 with TRBJ1-2; D is perhaps TRBD1 (6 bases). Deletions cut 5 bases from V and 6 bases from J, with 19 bases between. CDR1 is MNHEY, CDR2 SMNVEV, per germline (reference sequence). CDR3 length: 15 amino acids. Here the CDR3 DNA reads TGTGCCAGCAGTCACACAGGGCCAAGAGGGGATGGCTACACCTTC. Translating gives CASSHTGPRGDGYTF.

The chain combines TRBV27 with TRBJ1-1; D gene unclear. The CDR3 runs to 14 residues. CDR1 and CDR2 from the germline V gene are MNHEY and SMNVEV (reference sequence). V lost 7 bases to trimming and J lost 4 bases, with 16 bases between them. The CDR3 reads CASTNIRRSTEAFF. The CDR3 bases are TGTGCCAGCACCAACATCCGAAGGTCCACTGAAGCTTTCTTT.

This rearrangement joins TRBV27 to TRBJ1-2; D might be TRBD1 (5 bases). Trimming took off 1 base at V and 3 bases at J, with 12 bases between the two ends. The germline V gene has CDR1 MNHEY and CDR2 SMNVEV (reference sequence). The length of the CDR3 is 15 residues. CDR3 sequence reads: CASSLLGGPDYGYTF. The DNA for the CDR3 is TGTGCCAGCAGTTTATTGGGGGGTCCGGACTATGGCTACACCTTC.

This clonotype was found a few times. The CDR3 DNA reads TGTGCCAGCAGCCCCGGGACTAGCGGAGCCCAAGAGACCCAGTACTTC. It is translated as CASSPGTSGAQETQYF. This sequence joins TRBV7-2 and TRBJ2-5; TRBD2 matches 11 bases. The germline gives CDR1 SGHTA, CDR2 FQGNSA. V shed 5 bases, J shed 1 base, and the junction held 6 bases outside the gene matches. The CDR3 is made up of 16 amino acids.

This clonotype was seen repeatedly, ten times or more. This chain uses TRBV7-8 with TRBJ1-4; 8 positions agree with TRBD1. The CDR3 contains 15 residues. V shed 5 bases, J shed 6 bases, and the junction held 8 bases outside the gene matches. Germline CDR1 is SGHVS and CDR2 is FQNEAQ. For the CDR3, the DNA is TGTGCCAGCAGCCGGGGCAGGGGGCGCGATGAAAAACTGTTTTTT. Translated: CASSRGRGRDEKLFF.

The rearrangement joins TRBV4-3 to TRBJ2-7; D gene ambiguous. Germline V gene lookup returns CDR1 LGHNA and CDR2 YSLEER. This CDR3 is built from 15 residues. V was pared by 0 bases and J by 5 bases, with 14 bases between. The CDR3 bases are TGCGCCAGCAGCCAAGATCGTGTAGGGCAGGACGAGCAGTACTTC. Translation: CASSQDRVGQDEQYF.

The chain's CDR3 is CSASFSVGPYEQYF. The DNA of the CDR3 is TGCAGTGCTAGTTTCAGCGTCGGCCCCTACGAGCAGTACTTC. The rearrangement joins TRBV20-1 to TRBJ2-7; D is unresolved. This CDR3 has 14 residues. With 3 bases removed from V and 2 bases from J, the gap between germline ends came to 14 bases. Germline loops: CDR1 DFQATT, CDR2 SNEGSKA (reference sequence).

This clonotype was seen ten or more times. The V gene is TRBV7-2, the J gene TRBJ2-7; 8 bases are a match to TRBD1. The germline CDR1 and CDR2 sequences are SGHTA and FQGNSA. There are 14 residues in the CDR3. V trimming: 4 bases; J trimming: 8 bases; junction bases outside the gene matches: 10. CDR3: CASSSDREVGKQYF. In nucleotides, the CDR3 is TGTGCCAGCAGCTCGGACAGGGAAGTGGGGAAGCAGTACTTC.

This clonotype was counted only a few times. V usage is TRBV12-3 or TRBV12-4 and J usage is TRBJ1-1; the match to TRBD1 covers 7 bases. Germline trimming cut 3 bases from V and 1 base from J; bases unmatched to any gene: 5. This CDR3 has 15 amino acids. Written as DNA, the CDR3 is TGTGCCAGCAGTTTCGAAACAGGGGCGAACACTGAAGCTTTCTTT. Its protein product is CASSFETGANTEAFF.

This clonotype was picked up a small number of times. In DNA, the CDR3 is TGTGCCAGCAGCTTGGTTGGGCAGACCCACACTGAAGCTTTCTTT. Residues: CASSLVGQTHTEAFF. The V and J genes are TRBV5-5 and TRBJ1-1, with D uncertain. CDR3 length equals 15 residues. Trimming took off 0 bases at V and 3 bases at J, with 12 bases between the two ends. Germline assignment: CDR1 SGHKS and CDR2 YYEKEE (reference sequence).

In its sample, this clonotype was seen many times. The chain joins TRBV20-1 to TRBJ2-3; 9 nucleotides align to TRBD2. V was clipped by 6 bases and J by 2 bases; unmatched bases: 12. Germline-derived CDR1 and CDR2 are DFQATT and SNEGSKA (reference sequence). The CDR3 consists of 16 residues. The DNA for the CDR3 is TGCAGTGCGCCGGGGGCGGGAGGGCTTTTCACAGATACGCAGTATTTT. Its translation: CSAPGAGGLFTDTQYF.

This clonotype was observed a handful of times. The chain links TRBV7-4 to TRBJ2-7; D possibly corresponds to TRBD1 (6 bases). The germline gives CDR1 SGHVT, CDR2 SQSDAQ. The CDR3 is 15 amino acids. Trimming shortened V by 2 bases and J by 4 bases, and 15 bases separated the two germline ends. CDR3 sequence: CASSLFGQIGYEQYF. CDR3 DNA: TGTGCCAGCAGCTTATTTGGACAGATCGGGTACGAGCAGTACTTC.

This clonotype has a handful of counts. CDR3 region: CSVTGPSGGNTIYF. Here the CDR3 DNA reads TGCAGCGTTACGGGCCCCTCGGGTGGAAACACCATATATTTT. The chain links TRBV29-1 to TRBJ1-3, with unresolved D. V lost 5 bases to trimming and J lost 3 bases, with 14 bases between them. This CDR3 is 14 amino acids long. The germline CDR1 and CDR2 sequences are SQVTM and ANQGSEA.

There are many counts of this clonotype. This chain connects TRBV7-2 to TRBJ1-1; D is ambiguous. Trimming left V 3 bases short and J 1 base short, with 3 bases between. CDR1 is SGHTA and CDR2 is FQGNSA in the germline V gene. The CDR3 has 12 amino acids. CDR3 loop: CASSLQNTEAFF. Here the CDR3 DNA reads TGTGCCAGCAGCTTGCAGAACACTGAAGCTTTCTTT. The whole variable domain, remainder taken from reference TRBV7-2 and TRBJ1-1, is GAGVSQSPSNKVTEKGKDVELRCDPISGHTALYWYRQSLGQGLEFLIYFQGNSAPDKSGLPSDRFSAERTGGSVSTLTIQRTQQEDSAVYLCASSLQNTEAFFGQGTRLTVV.